This TCR beta chain was retrieved from a study of response to subunit inactivated influenza vaccine. The CDR3 has 16 amino acids. V trimming: 5 bases; J trimming: 1 base; junction bases outside the gene matches: 10. The study, taken as a whole, reports: T cells newly recruited by each seasonal influenza vaccination are few, the authors suggested.

A note on this clonotype: Its antigen is not known.

A single record per CDR3 protein comes from TCRdb applying MiXCR to the RT-PCR reads. The sample records 860,000 or so distinct CDR3 sequences, roughly 20% being singletons. This TCR derives from a man aged 45-60 years who received an inactivated influenza vaccine. The rearrangement joins TRBV12-3 or TRBV12-4 to TRBJ2-5; 7 bases fit TRBD1. The specimen comprised PBMCs from blood, sampled 4 to 6 days after vaccination. CDR3 coding DNA: TGTGCCAGCAGTCGTCACAGGGGATACAGCCAAGAGACCCAGTACTTC. Protein sequence: CASSRHRGYSQETQYF.